Presented here are 5 T cell receptor beta chains from one specimen sequenced in a study of blood T cell repertoires in COVID-19. Assay: immunoSEQ multiplex PCR; the TCRdb copy retains only in-frame clones and omits some. The sample consists of fewer than 300,000 clones, approximately 90% of them appearing once. Sequencing was performed on peripheral blood. These receptors all come from a woman aged 30 to 39 with COVID-19, enrolled during active disease.

The CDR3 reads CAWKKQGPHEQYF. The CDR3 DNA is TGTGCCTGGAAAAAACAGGGACCTCACGAGCAGTACTTC. V and J are TRBV30 and TRBJ2-7; maybe TRBD1 (6 bases). This CDR3 contains 13 residues. From germline, CDR1 is GTSNPN and CDR2 SVGIG (reference sequence). V was pared by 4 bases and J by 5 bases, with 15 bases between.

In nucleotides, the CDR3 is TGTGCCAGCAGTGAAGCGAGGGACTTCGGGGAGACCCAGTACTTC. It is translated as CASSEARDFGETQYF. The chain recombines TRBV6-1 with TRBJ2-5, with a weak D call TRBD2 (6 bases). The CDR3 loop spans 15 amino acids. CDR1 MNHNS and CDR2 SASEGT come from the germline V gene. Trimming took 0 bases from V and 5 from J, leaving 13 bases between them.

This sequence joins TRBV18 and TRBJ2-7; D unclear. The CDR3 is made up of 12 amino acids. Trimming took off 5 bases at V and 4 bases at J, with 9 bases between the two ends. Germline CDR1 reads KGHSH; CDR2 reads LQKENI. The CDR3 DNA reads TGTGCCAGCTCAGCTCAGGAATACGAGCAGTACTTC. This translates into CASSAQEYEQYF.

This chain connects TRBV28 to TRBJ2-5, with 9 bases matching TRBD1. Germline V gives CDR1 MDHEN, CDR2 SYDVKM. There are 15 residues in the CDR3. V shed 5 bases, J shed 5 bases, and the junction held 9 bases outside the gene matches. This CDR3 reads CASSLPNRGLETQYF. As DNA, the CDR3 is TGTGCCAGCAGTCTCCCAAACAGGGGGCTGGAGACCCAGTACTTC.

The CDR3 loop is CSVPGTAYNEQFF. For the CDR3, the DNA is TGCAGCGTTCCCGGGACAGCCTACAATGAGCAGTTCTTC. The chain combines TRBV29-1 with TRBJ2-1; 7 positions agree with TRBD1. Germline V gives CDR1 SQVTM, CDR2 ANQGSEA. The CDR3 length is 13 residues. V was pared by 5 bases and J by 2 bases, with 3 bases of the junction left unmatched.